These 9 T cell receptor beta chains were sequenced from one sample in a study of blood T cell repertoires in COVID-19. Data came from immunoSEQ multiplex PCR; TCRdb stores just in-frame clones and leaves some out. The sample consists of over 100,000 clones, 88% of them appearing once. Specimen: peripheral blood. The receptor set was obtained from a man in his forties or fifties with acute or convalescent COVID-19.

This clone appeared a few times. The CDR3 reads CATSNPNSPLHF. CDR3 nucleotide sequence: TGTGCCACCAGCAATCCAAATTCACCCCTCCACTTT. The V gene is TRBV15, the J gene TRBJ1-6; D unresolved. This CDR3 comprises 12 residues. The V gene lost 4 bases and the J gene lost 7 bases, with 5 bases spanning the gap. The germline CDR1 and CDR2 sequences are LNHNV and YYDKDF (reference sequence).

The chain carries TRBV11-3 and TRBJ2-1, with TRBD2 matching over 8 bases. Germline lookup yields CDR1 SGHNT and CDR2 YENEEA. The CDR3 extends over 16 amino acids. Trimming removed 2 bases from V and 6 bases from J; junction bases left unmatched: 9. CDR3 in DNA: TGTGCCAGCAGCTTACCCCGGGGGGGCCCGGGCAATGAGCAGTTCTTC. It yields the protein CASSLPRGGPGNEQFF.

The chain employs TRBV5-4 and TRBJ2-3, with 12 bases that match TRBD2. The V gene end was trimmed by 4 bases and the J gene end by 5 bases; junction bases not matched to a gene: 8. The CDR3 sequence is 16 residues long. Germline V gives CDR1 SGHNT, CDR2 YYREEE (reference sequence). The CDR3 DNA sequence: TGTGCCAGCAGCCACGGACTAGCGGGACGCGGAGATACGCAGTATTTT. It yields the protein CASSHGLAGRGDTQYF. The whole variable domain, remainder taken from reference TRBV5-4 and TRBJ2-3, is ETGVTQSPTHLIKTRGQQVTLRCSSQSGHNTVSWYQQALGQGPQFIFQYYREEENGRGNFPPRFSGLQFPNYSSELNVNALELDDSALYLCASSHGLAGRGDTQYFGPGTRLTVL.

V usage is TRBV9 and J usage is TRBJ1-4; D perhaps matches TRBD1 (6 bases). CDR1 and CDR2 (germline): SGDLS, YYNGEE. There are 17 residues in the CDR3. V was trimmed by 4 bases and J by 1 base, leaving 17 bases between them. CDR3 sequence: CASSPSTGYRTNEKLFF. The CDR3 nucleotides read TGTGCCAGCAGCCCCAGCACAGGGTATCGAACTAATGAAAAACTGTTTTTT.

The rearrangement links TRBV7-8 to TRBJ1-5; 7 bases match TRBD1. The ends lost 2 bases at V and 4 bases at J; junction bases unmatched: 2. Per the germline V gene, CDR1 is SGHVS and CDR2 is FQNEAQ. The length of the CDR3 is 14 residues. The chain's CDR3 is CASSLQGGNQPQHF. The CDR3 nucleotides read TGTGCCAGCAGCTTACAGGGGGGAAATCAGCCCCAGCATTTT.

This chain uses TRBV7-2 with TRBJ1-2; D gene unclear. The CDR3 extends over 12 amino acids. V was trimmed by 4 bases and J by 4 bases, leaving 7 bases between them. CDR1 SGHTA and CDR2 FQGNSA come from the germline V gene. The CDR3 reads CASSYLSYGYTF. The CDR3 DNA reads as TGTGCCAGCAGCTACCTAAGCTATGGCTACACCTTC. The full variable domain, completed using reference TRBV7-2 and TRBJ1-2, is GAGVSQSPSNKVTEKGKDVELRCDPISGHTALYWYRQSLGQGLEFLIYFQGNSAPDKSGLPSDRFSAERTGGSVSTLTIQRTQQEDSAVYLCASSYLSYGYTFGSGTRLTVV.

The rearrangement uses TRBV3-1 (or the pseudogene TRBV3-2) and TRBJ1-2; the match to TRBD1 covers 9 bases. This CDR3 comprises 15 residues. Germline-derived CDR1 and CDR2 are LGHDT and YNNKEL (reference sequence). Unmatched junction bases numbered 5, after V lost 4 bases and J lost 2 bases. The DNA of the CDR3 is TGTGCCAGCAGCCCTTGGACAGGGGCAAACTATGGCTACACCTTC. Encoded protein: CASSPWTGANYGYTF.

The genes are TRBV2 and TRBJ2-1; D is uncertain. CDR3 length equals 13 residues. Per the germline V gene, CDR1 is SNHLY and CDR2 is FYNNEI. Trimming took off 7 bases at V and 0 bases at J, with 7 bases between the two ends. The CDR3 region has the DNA TGTGCCAGCAAGAGCTCCTCCTACAATGAGCAGTTCTTC. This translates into CASKSSSYNEQFF. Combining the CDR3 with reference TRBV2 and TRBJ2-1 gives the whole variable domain EPEVTQTPSHQVTQMGQEVILRCVPISNHLYFYWYRQILGQKVEFLVSFYNNEISEKSEIFDDQFSVERPDGSNFTLKIRSTKLEDSAMYFCASKSSSYNEQFFGPGTRLTVL.

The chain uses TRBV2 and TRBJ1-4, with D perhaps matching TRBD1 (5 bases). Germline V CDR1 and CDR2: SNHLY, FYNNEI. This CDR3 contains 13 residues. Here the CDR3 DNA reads TGTGCTTCCGGTCGAGGCCGGGGGGAAAAACTGTTTTTT. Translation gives CASGRGRGEKLFF.